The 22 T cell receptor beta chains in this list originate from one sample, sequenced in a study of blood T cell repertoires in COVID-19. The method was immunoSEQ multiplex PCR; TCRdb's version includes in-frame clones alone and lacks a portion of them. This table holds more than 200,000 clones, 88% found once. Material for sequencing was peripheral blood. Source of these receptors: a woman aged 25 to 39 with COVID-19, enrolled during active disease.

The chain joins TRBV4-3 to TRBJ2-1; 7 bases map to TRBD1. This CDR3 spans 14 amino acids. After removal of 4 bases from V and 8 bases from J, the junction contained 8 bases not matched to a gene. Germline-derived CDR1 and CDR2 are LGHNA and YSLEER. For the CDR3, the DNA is TGCGCCAGCAGCCCAAGACAGGGACCATATGAGCAGTTCTTC. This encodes CASSPRQGPYEQFF.

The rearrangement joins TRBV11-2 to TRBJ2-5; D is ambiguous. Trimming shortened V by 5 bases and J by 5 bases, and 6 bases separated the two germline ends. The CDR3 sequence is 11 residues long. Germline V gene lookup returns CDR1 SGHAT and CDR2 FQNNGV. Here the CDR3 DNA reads TGTGCCAGCAGCCCGGAGGAGACCCAGTACTTC. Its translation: CASSPEETQYF.

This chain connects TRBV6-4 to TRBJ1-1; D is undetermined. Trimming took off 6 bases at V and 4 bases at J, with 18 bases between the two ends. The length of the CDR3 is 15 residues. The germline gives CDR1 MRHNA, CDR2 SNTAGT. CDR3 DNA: TGTGCCAGCAGCGCCGGGAGGTCGGGAAGCACTGAAGCTTTCTTT. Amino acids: CASSAGRSGSTEAFF.

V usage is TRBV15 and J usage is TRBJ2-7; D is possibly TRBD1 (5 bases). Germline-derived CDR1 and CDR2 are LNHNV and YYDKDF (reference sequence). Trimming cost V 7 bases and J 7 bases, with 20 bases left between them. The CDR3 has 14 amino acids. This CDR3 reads CATTPSGGQGEQYV. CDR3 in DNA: TGTGCCACCACCCCGTCGGGCGGCCAGGGAGAGCAGTACGTC.

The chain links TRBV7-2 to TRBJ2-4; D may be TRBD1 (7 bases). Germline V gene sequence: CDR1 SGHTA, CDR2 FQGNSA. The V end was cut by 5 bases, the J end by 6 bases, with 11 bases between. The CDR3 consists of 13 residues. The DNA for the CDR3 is TGTGCCAGCAGCCACCAGGGGGGAAACATTCAGTACTTC. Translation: CASSHQGGNIQYF.

The CDR3: CATSDHRDRVYNEQFF. In nucleotides, the CDR3 is TGTGCCACCAGTGACCACCGGGACAGAGTCTACAATGAGCAGTTCTTC. The chain uses TRBV24-1 and TRBJ2-1, with 7 bases aligning to TRBD1. This CDR3 is 16 amino acids long. Germline CDR1 is KGHDR and CDR2 is SFDVKD. V lost 4 bases, J lost 3 bases, and 8 bases stayed unmatched.

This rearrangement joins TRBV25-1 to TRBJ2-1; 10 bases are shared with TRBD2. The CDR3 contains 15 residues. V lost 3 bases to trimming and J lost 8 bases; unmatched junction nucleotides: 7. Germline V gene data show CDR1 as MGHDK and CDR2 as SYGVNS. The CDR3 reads CASSDPSGSVYEQFF. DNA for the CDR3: TGTGCCAGCAGTGACCCTAGCGGGAGTGTCTATGAGCAGTTCTTC.

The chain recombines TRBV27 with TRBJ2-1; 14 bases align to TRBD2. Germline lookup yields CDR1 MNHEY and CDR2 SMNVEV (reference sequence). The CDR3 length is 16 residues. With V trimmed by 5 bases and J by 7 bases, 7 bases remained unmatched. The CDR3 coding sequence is TGTGCCAGCAGTCCGACGGGACTAGCGGGAGAAAATGAGCAGTTCTTC. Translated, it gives CASSPTGLAGENEQFF.

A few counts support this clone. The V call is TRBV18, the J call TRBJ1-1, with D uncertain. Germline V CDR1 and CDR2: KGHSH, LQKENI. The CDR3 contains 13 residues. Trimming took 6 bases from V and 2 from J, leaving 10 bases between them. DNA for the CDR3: TGTGCCAGCTCGGCGCAGGCCAACACTGAAGCTTTCTTT. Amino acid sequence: CASSAQANTEAFF.

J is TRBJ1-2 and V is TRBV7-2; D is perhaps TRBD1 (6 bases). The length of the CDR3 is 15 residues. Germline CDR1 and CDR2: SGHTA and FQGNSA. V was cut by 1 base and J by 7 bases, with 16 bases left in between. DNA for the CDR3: TGTGCCAGCAGCTTAGTAATTCAGGGGTTGGCTGGCTACACCTTC. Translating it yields CASSLVIQGLAGYTF.

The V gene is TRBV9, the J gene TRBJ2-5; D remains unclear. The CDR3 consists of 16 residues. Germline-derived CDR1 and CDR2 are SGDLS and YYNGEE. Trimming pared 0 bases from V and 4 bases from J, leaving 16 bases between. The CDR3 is CASSVGPPTNRETQYF. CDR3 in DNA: TGTGCCAGCAGCGTAGGTCCCCCGACCAACAGAGAGACCCAGTACTTC.

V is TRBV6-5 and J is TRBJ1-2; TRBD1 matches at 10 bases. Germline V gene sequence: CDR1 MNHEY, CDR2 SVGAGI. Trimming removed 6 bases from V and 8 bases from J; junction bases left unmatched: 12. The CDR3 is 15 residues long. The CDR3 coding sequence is TGTGCCAGCAGCCACAAGGGACAGGGGACCACCGGCTACACCTTC. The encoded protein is CASSHKGQGTTGYTF.

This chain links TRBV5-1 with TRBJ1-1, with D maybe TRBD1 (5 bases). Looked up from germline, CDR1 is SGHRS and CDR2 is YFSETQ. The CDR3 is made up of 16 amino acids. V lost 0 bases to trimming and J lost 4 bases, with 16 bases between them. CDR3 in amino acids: CASSLGEQAVGTEAFF. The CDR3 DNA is TGCGCCAGCAGCTTGGGAGAACAGGCGGTGGGCACTGAAGCTTTCTTT.

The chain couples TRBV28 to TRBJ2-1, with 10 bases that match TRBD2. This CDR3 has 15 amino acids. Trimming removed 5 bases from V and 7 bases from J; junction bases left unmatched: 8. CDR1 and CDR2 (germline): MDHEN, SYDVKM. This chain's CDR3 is CASSPTGLARNEQFF. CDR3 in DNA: TGTGCCAGCAGTCCAACGGGACTAGCGAGGAATGAGCAGTTCTTC. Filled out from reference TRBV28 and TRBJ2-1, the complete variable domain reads DVKVTQSSRYLVKRTGEKVFLECVQDMDHENMFWYRQDPGLGLRLIYFSYDVKMKEKGDIPEGYSVSREKKERFSLILESASTNQTSMYLCASSPTGLARNEQFFGPGTRLTVL.

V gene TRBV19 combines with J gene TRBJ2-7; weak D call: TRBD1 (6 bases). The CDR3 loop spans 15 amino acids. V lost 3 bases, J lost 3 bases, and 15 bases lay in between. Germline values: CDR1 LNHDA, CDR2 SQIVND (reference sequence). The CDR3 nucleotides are TGTGCCAGTAGTATGGGGGCGGACAGCATCTACGAGCAGTACGTC. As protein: CASSMGADSIYEQYV.

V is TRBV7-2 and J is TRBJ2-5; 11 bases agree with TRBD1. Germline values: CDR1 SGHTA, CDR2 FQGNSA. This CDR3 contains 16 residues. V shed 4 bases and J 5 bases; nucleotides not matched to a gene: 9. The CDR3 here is CASSSDGQGAGETQYF. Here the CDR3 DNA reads TGTGCCAGCAGCTCTGATGGACAGGGGGCGGGTGAGACCCAGTACTTC.

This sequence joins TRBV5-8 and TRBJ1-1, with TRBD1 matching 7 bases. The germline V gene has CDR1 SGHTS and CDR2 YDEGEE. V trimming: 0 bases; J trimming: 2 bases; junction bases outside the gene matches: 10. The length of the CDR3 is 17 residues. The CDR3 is CASSLGIQGVRNTEAFF. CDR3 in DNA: TGTGCCAGCAGCTTGGGGATCCAGGGGGTACGAAACACTGAAGCTTTCTTT.

CDR3 sequence (DNA): TGTGCCAGCAGTCCCGGGGGGATCACTCCTGGCTACACCTTC. Its translation: CASSPGGITPGYTF. The rearrangement links TRBV28 to TRBJ1-2, with D possibly matching TRBD1 (5 bases). Trimming stripped 5 bases from V and 7 bases from J, with 17 bases between. CDR1 is MDHEN and CDR2 is SYDVKM in the germline V gene. The length of the CDR3 is 14 residues.

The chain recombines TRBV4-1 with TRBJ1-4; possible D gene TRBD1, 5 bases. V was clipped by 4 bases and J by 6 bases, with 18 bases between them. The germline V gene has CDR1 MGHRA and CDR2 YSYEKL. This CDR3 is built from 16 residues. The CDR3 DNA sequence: TGCGCCAGCAGCCCAGGAGGGAGGGACTCGTATGAAAAACTGTTTTTT. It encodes CASSPGGRDSYEKLFF.

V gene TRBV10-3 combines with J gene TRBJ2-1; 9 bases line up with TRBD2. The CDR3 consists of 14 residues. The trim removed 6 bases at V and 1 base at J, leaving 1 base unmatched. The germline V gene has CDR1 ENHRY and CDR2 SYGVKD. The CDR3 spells CAISGLASYNEQFF. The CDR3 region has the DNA TGTGCCATCAGCGGACTAGCGTCCTACAATGAGCAGTTCTTC.

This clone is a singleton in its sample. DNA for the CDR3: TGTGCCAGCAGCCTCCGGGACACCAATAATTCACCCCTCCACTTT. It yields the protein CASSLRDTNNSPLHF. The V call is TRBV6-5, the J call TRBJ1-6, with a weak D call TRBD1 (6 bases). Looked up from germline, CDR1 is MNHEY and CDR2 is SVGAGI. V was clipped by 6 bases and J by 5 bases, with 14 bases between them. CDR3 length: 15 amino acids.

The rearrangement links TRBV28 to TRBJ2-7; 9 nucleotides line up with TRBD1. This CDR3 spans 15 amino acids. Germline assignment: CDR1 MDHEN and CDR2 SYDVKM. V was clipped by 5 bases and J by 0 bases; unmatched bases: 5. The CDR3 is CASSLGTGNSYEQYF. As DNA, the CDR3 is TGTGCCAGCAGTCTCGGGACAGGGAACTCCTACGAGCAGTACTTC.